The clone carrying this T cell receptor (beta chain) was found a few times. Its antigen remains unknown. Sequenced with the Oncomine TCR Beta short-read assay was DNA taken from cultured CD4+ T cells. From the PCR reads, TCRdb called clonotypes with MiXCR, one entry per CDR3 protein. Of about 3,700 distinct CDR3 sequences listed, about 19% are singletons. The sample originates from a study of vaccination and CD4 T cells after COVID-19. Study details: The convalescents, six males and four females, included two who were Hispanic. Study-wide results and caveats: The researchers studied relatively few convalescent patients and omitted early post-infection timepoints.

The ends lost 10 bases at V and 5 bases at J; junction bases unmatched: 10. CDR1 is LNHDA, CDR2 SQIVND, per germline (reference sequence). The CDR3 contains 14 residues. As for treatment: approximately 9-day PBMC culture with coronavirus spike peptide pools or control peptides (ViraFEST assay). Per well, two million PBMCs were cultured in the presence of approximately 9.4 IU/ml IL-2 and approximately 9.4 ug/ml peptide pools. J is TRBJ1-5 and V is TRBV19; TRBD1 matches at 8 bases. The sequence derives from a human donor who had recovered from COVID-19. The sample consisted of CD4+ T cells from blood, cultured in vitro. This CDR3 is CATTTGEIDQPQHF. Here the CDR3 DNA reads TGTGCCACCACGACAGGGGAGATCGATCAGCCCCAGCATTTT.